This is a list of T cell receptor beta chains from one sample in a study of blood T cell repertoires in COVID-19. Clones were read by immunoSEQ multiplex PCR, and TCRdb kept only the in-frame ones, dropping some. Found here are 120,000 to 150,000 clones, roughly 80% of them singletons; the top ten hold about 8%. What was sequenced was peripheral blood. These receptors were obtained from a human donor in a cohort sampled during active COVID-19. CDR3s include the opening cysteine and the closing phenylalanine or tryptophan. A D gene is named only where the DNA matches it firmly. Clone size, where shown, is once, few, many, or a class for clones that have expanded.

v_call	clone_size	j_call	cdr3_length	d_call	cdr3_nt	cdr3_aa
TRBV3-1/TRBV3-2	NA	TRBJ2-3	18	TRBD2	TGTGCCAGCAGCCAAGCTGGGATAGCGGGCCCCCGGGCGGATACGCAGTATTTT	CASSQAGIAGPRADTQYF
TRBV6-6	NA	TRBJ2-5	15	TRBD2	TGTGCCAGCAGTTATACTAGCGGGGGGAGCGAGACCCAGTACTTC	CASSYTSGGSETQYF
TRBV6-5	NA	TRBJ2-5	12	NA	TGTGCCAGCAGTTACGTGGAGCAGACCCAGTACTTC	CASSYVEQTQYF
TRBV3-1/TRBV3-2	NA	TRBJ2-3	14	TRBD2	TGTGCCAGCAGCTTAGGACTAGCCGGGGATACGCAGTATTTT	CASSLGLAGDTQYF
TRBV2	NA	TRBJ2-1	15	TRBD2	TGTGCCAGCTCCGGGACTAGCGGGGGCAGGGATGAGCAGTTCTTC	CASSGTSGGRDEQFF
TRBV11-3	NA	TRBJ2-3	15	TRBD2	TGTGCCAGCAGCTTAGCCGTAGCGGGGGGGCATACGCAGTATTTT	CASSLAVAGGHTQYF
TRBV6-6	few	TRBJ1-5	21	NA	TGTGCCAGCAGTCCTACTGCCTGGGCAGGGATTTCCAAACCCGGCAATCAGCCCCAGCATTTT	CASSPTAWAGISKPGNQPQHF
TRBV4-1	NA	TRBJ2-2	16	TRBD2	TGCGCCAGCAGCCGAGGGACTAGCGGGGGTGGCGGGGAGCTGTTTTTT	CASSRGTSGGGGELFF
TRBV3-1/TRBV3-2	NA	TRBJ2-3	17	TRBD2	TGTGCCAGCAGCTCTAGCGGGGGGTCCTTCCTCACAGATACGCAGTATTTT	CASSSSGGSFLTDTQYF
TRBV5-1	NA	TRBJ2-3	13	TRBD1	TGCGCCAGCAGGACAGGGAGAACAGATACGCAGTATTTT	CASRTGRTDTQYF
TRBV24-1	few	TRBJ2-5	13	NA	TGTGCCACCAGTGATCCAAACAGGGAACCCCAGTACTTC	CATSDPNREPQYF
TRBV6-5	NA	TRBJ2-7	15	TRBD2	TGTGCCAGCAGTTACTTTACTAGCGGGGGAAACGAGCAGTACTTC	CASSYFTSGGNEQYF
TRBV20-1	NA	TRBJ2-3	11	NA	TGCAGTGCTAGTGAGACAGACACGCAGTATTTT	CSASETDTQYF
TRBV19	once	TRBJ1-5	18	TRBD1	TGTGCCAGTACCATCAGGAAAGGAGGGGGCATTGGCAATCAGCCCCAGCATTTT	CASTIRKGGGIGNQPQHF
TRBV19	NA	TRBJ1-5	18	NA	TGTGCCAGTAGTATAGTGCAGGGTGGCCTCTATAGCAATCAGCCCCAGCATTTT	CASSIVQGGLYSNQPQHF
TRBV7-9	NA	TRBJ1-2	14	NA	TGTGCCAGCAGCGACACTCTGGGTGACTATGGCTACACCTTC	CASSDTLGDYGYTF
TRBV19	NA	TRBJ1-2	13	NA	TGTGCCAGTAGTATGCGGCAGAACTATGGCTACACCTTC	CASSMRQNYGYTF
TRBV5-1	few	TRBJ1-1	14	TRBD1	TGCGCCAGCAGCTCCGGGACAGGGAACACTGAAGCTTTCTTT	CASSSGTGNTEAFF
TRBV29-1	NA	TRBJ2-1	14	TRBD1	TGCAGCGCCGGCGCAGGGGGCGCATTCAATGAGCAGTTCTTC	CSAGAGGAFNEQFF
TRBV5-4	NA	TRBJ1-1	16	TRBD1	TGTGCCAGCAGCCTCCCCGCTCGACAGGGGGGATATGAAGCTTTCTTT	CASSLPARQGGYEAFF
TRBV7-6	NA	TRBJ2-1	16	NA	TGTGCCAGCAGCTTAGTACAACTAGTTCGCTACAATGAGCAGTTCTTC	CASSLVQLVRYNEQFF
TRBV5-1	NA	TRBJ2-7	15	TRBD2	TGCGCCAGCAGCTTTGATAGCGGGGGGACGTACGAGCAGTACTTC	CASSFDSGGTYEQYF
TRBV7-2	few	TRBJ2-7	16	TRBD2	TGTGCCAGCAGCCCCACTATAGCGGGGGGGCGGGTCGAGCAGTACTTC	CASSPTIAGGRVEQYF
TRBV12-3/TRBV12-4	NA	TRBJ1-1	12	NA	TGTGCCAGCAGGTATGGACAGCTTGAAGCTTTCTTT	CASRYGQLEAFF
TRBV3-1/TRBV3-2	NA	TRBJ2-3	13	NA	TGTGCCAGCAGCCCCGATGCCCGGGGTACGCAGTATTTT	CASSPDARGTQYF
TRBV18	NA	TRBJ1-1	16	TRBD1	TGTGCCAGCTCACCAAGGACAGGGGGCGATAACACTGAAGCTTTCTTT	CASSPRTGGDNTEAFF
TRBV5-1	NA	TRBJ1-4	14	NA	TGCGCCAGCAGCCCGGAGGGGCGCTCTGAAAAACTGTTTTTT	CASSPEGRSEKLFF
TRBV5-1	NA	TRBJ2-2	14	NA	TGCGCCGCACAGGGAGTCCCAGACACCGGGGAGCTGTTTTTT	CAAQGVPDTGELFF
TRBV5-8	NA	TRBJ1-6	14	NA	TGTGCCAGCAGCCCCCGGGGGGACACCGCACCCCTCCACTTT	CASSPRGDTAPLHF
TRBV3-1/TRBV3-2	NA	TRBJ1-2	15	TRBD1	TGTGCCAGCAGCCCCCGGGACAGGCAAAACTATGGCTACACCTTC	CASSPRDRQNYGYTF
TRBV11-2	NA	TRBJ2-1	17	TRBD2	TGTGCCAGCAGCAGCCACCCGAGCGGGGGCCCCGGGGATGAGCAGTTCTTC	CASSSHPSGGPGDEQFF
TRBV5-1	NA	TRBJ2-7	14	NA	TGCGCCAGCAGCCCTAGCAGCAACTCCTACGAGCAGTACTTC	CASSPSSNSYEQYF
TRBV28	few	TRBJ2-5	14	TRBD2	TGTGCCATCCGCGCTAGCGGGGGCAGGGAGACCCAGTACTTC	CAIRASGGRETQYF
TRBV25-1	NA	TRBJ1-5	13	TRBD1	TGTGCCAGCAGAGACAGGGATTGTCAGCCCCAGCATTTT	CASRDRDCQPQHF
TRBV2	few	TRBJ2-2	13	TRBD1	TGTGCCGGCCACAGGGGTTTGGGCGGGGAGCTGTTTTTT	CAGHRGLGGELFF
TRBV6-6	NA	TRBJ1-2	14	NA	TGTGCCAGCAGTCGCAGGGGCGCTAACTATGGCTACACCTTC	CASSRRGANYGYTF
TRBV6-6	NA	TRBJ1-5	14	NA	TGTGCCAGCGGCATGGGGGGGAGCAATCAGCCCCAGCATTTT	CASGMGGSNQPQHF
TRBV3-1/TRBV3-2	NA	TRBJ1-2	13	NA	TGTGCCAGCGGGGGGACCCCTAACTATGGCTACACCTTC	CASGGTPNYGYTF
TRBV6-5	NA	TRBJ2-7	14	TRBD1	TGTGCCAGCAGGAGGGACAGGGGCTTGGGCGAGCAGTACTTC	CASRRDRGLGEQYF
TRBV28	NA	TRBJ2-7	14	TRBD1	TGTGCCAGCAGTCCATGGGACAGCCGCTACGAGCAGTACTTC	CASSPWDSRYEQYF